This record concerns one T cell receptor (beta chain) sequence. These data belong to a study of chemoradiotherapy in HPV16-positive cancers. This CDR3 region has 15 residues. The V gene's germline CDR1 is SGHRS and CDR2 YFSETQ. Trimming removed 4 bases from V and 1 base from J, with 14 bases in between. Sequenced by immunoSEQ multiplex PCR; TCRdb stores in-frame clones only, minus some. The sample holds about 22,000 clones, 70% to 90% seen once. This TCR was recovered from a human donor with HPV-associated anogenital cancer. The chain recombines TRBV5-1 with TRBJ1-1; possibly TRBD1 for D (5 bases). The sequencing used blood, collected from a patient who underwent chemoradiotherapy. DNA of the CDR3: TGCGCCAGCAGCGTGAGTGGGGCACCGAACACTGAAGCTTTCTTT. This translates into CASSVSGAPNTEAFF.